This paragraph covers one TCR beta chain sequence. What it recognizes is unknown. The study team obtained lesional scalp punch biopsies and peripheral blood from alopecia areata patients. PBMCs yielded sorted CD4+ and CD8+ T cells. Sequencing templates came from extracted RNA that was reverse transcribed into cDNA. Here immunoSEQ multiplex PCR was the method, and the copy in TCRdb shows in-frame clones only, minus some. The sample has 100,000 to 130,000 clones; 55% to 70% are singletons. Germline CDR1 SEHNR, CDR2 FQNEAQ (reference sequence). The V end was cut by 0 bases, the J end by 15 bases, with 12 bases between. The CDR3 sequence is 12 residues long. This sample was taken from a study of CD8+ T cells in alopecia areata. Study results and limitations: Higher clonality and more expanded CD8+ clones appeared in lesional than normal scalp.

The origin of this receptor is a human donor with alopecia areata. The sample consisted of NKG2D-low CD8+ T cells sorted from blood. The chain uses TRBV7-9 and TRBJ2-1; D uncertain. The CDR3 sequence: CASSLANANLFF. The CDR3, as DNA: TGTGCCAGCAGCTTAGCGAATGCAAACCTGTTCTTC.